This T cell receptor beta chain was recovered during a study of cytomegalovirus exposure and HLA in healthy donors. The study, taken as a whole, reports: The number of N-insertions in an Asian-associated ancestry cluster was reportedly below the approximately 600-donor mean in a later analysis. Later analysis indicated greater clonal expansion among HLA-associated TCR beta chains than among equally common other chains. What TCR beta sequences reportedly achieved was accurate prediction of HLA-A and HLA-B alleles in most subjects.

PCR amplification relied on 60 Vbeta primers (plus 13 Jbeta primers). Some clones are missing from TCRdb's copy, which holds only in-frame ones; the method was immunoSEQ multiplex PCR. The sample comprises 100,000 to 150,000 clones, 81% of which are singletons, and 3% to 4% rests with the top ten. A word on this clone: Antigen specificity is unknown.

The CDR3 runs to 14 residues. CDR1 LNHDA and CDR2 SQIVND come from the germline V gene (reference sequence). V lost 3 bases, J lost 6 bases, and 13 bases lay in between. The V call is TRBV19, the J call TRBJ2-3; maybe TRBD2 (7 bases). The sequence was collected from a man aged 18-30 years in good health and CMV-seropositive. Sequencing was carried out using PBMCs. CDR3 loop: CASSIRGGTDTQYF. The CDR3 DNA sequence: TGTGCCAGTAGTATTAGGGGGGGGACGGATACGCAGTATTTT.